This TCR beta chain was sequenced in a study of cytomegalovirus exposure and HLA in healthy donors. This clone has a single count. Libraries were prepared by immunoSEQ multiplex PCR; TCRdb keeps only in-frame clonotypes and omits some of them. The sample includes approximately 150,000 clones, 80% to 85% of them seen just once. CDR3 size: 17 residues. J lost 4 bases, V lost 2 bases, and 9 bases had no gene match. Germline values: CDR1 MGHRA, CDR2 YSYEKL. The TCR sequence derives from a man aged 25-40 years in good health and CMV-seropositive. Sequencing used PBMCs. The genes are TRBV4-1 and TRBJ2-1, with TRBD1 matching over 9 bases. Here the CDR3 reads CASSQPTGGRSYNEQFF. The CDR3, as DNA: TGCGCCAGCAGCCAACCAACAGGGGGCCGATCATACAATGAGCAGTTCTTC.